Presented here are 7 T cell receptor beta chains from one specimen sequenced in a study of CD8 T cells in Susac syndrome. cDNA came from 0.5 to 1 ug RNA primed by random hexamers. Each CDR3 protein gets one entry after TCRdb re-called the immunoSEQ multiplex PCR reads with MiXCR. The sample has about 150,000 distinct CDR3 sequences, just under 95% seen once. Sample: CD8+ T cells from PBMCs. The receptors come from a human donor with multiple sclerosis.

This chain links TRBV27 with TRBJ2-3; the D is unclear. Trimming pared 5 bases from V and 0 bases from J, leaving 21 bases between. The CDR3 contains 18 residues. Germline V CDR1 and CDR2: MNHEY, SMNVEV (reference sequence). The CDR3 region has the DNA TGTGCCAGCAGTCCGCCCCTTCGGGTGAGCACTAGCACAGATACGCAGTATTTT. This codes for CASSPPLRVSTSTDTQYF.

The chain has TRBV13 and TRBJ1-1, with D perhaps TRBD1 (6 bases). Germline V gene data show CDR1 as PRHDT and CDR2 as FYEKMQ (reference sequence). Trimming stripped 6 bases from V and 0 bases from J, with 8 bases between. The CDR3 is made up of 13 amino acids. CDR3 amino acids: CASRTGMNTEAFF. CDR3 nucleotides: TGTGCCAGCAGGACAGGTATGAACACTGAAGCTTTCTTT.

This chain connects TRBV7-2 to TRBJ2-3; D is uncertain. The V gene lost 2 bases and the J gene lost 4 bases, with 4 bases spanning the gap. The CDR3 is 12 residues long. Germline CDR1 is SGHTA and CDR2 is FQGNSA. Here the CDR3 reads CASSLRPDTQYF. The CDR3 region has the DNA TGTGCCAGCAGCTTACGCCCAGATACGCAGTATTTT.

The chain uses TRBV7-9 and TRBJ2-7; D ambiguous. This CDR3 is built from 16 residues. Germline-derived CDR1 and CDR2 are SEHNR and FQNEAQ (reference sequence). The V end lost 5 bases, the J end lost 2 bases, and 19 bases lay between the germline ends. CDR3 coding DNA: TGTGCCAGCAGCGGTAGCAGGCCGCCAGACGCCTACGAGCAGTACTTC. Encoded protein: CASSGSRPPDAYEQYF.

Of note for this clonotype: The junction and the germline gene differ at one end; a read error may be behind it. V and J are TRBV12-3 or TRBV12-4 and TRBJ1-2, with D possibly TRBD1 on 5 matching bases. This CDR3 is built from 8 residues. The CDR3 loop reads CASSWGDF. The CDR3 DNA follows: TGTGCCAGCAGTTGGGGGGACTTC.

The chain joins TRBV20-1 to TRBJ1-2; TRBD1 might be the D (6 bases). The V and J ends lost 5 bases and 5 bases respectively, with 15 bases between them. The CDR3 covers 13 residues. Germline CDR1 is DFQATT and CDR2 is SNEGSKA (reference sequence). CDR3 DNA: TGCAGTGCTCGGAACAGGGAATTATATGGCTACACCTTC. This encodes CSARNRELYGYTF.

The chain joins TRBV28 to TRBJ2-5, with D perhaps TRBD1 (5 bases). The CDR3 runs 13 residues. The V gene's germline CDR1 is MDHEN and CDR2 SYDVKM. V shed 3 bases and J shed 3 bases, with 8 bases lying between them. This CDR3 is CASSLSTEETQYF. The CDR3 nucleotides read TGTGCCAGCAGTTTGTCGACAGAAGAGACCCAGTACTTC.